This TCR beta chain came from a study of shared clonotypes between healthy human individuals. Study outcomes and limitations: Clonotype sharing across donors was expected to vary with sequencing depth. The authors sampled blood alone, and tissue repertoires likely differ.

Per the original methods: Junction-only sequences without quality scores came from ImmunoSEQ, so filtering differed. Profiled with immunoSEQ multiplex PCR; TCRdb holds only in-frame clones, not every one. For V, J and clone size, that table is used; D and trimming come from the DNA. The top ten clones hold more than 0.95% of a sample with some 2 million clones, 85% to 95% of them seen once. Positive CCR7 selection of CD45RO-negative cells yielded the naive CD8 cells, and terminally differentiated effector memory CD45RA+ cells were excluded. The study enrolled healthy HIV-negative adults without recent acute infections or vaccinations as donors. In regard to this clone: No antigen is known for it.

The CDR3 covers 13 residues. Germline-derived CDR1 and CDR2 are SEHNR and FQNEAQ (reference sequence). With 4 bases removed from V and 3 bases from J, the gap between germline ends came to 10 bases. This rearrangement joins TRBV7-9 to TRBJ2-7, with TRBD2 as a possible D gene (5 bases). The specimen was naive CD8+ T cells sorted from blood. The clonotype comes from a man aged 18 to 29 in good health. The CDR3 here is CASSWGEGYEQYF. CDR3 nucleotides: TGTGCCAGCAGCTGGGGTGAGGGCTACGAGCAGTACTTC.